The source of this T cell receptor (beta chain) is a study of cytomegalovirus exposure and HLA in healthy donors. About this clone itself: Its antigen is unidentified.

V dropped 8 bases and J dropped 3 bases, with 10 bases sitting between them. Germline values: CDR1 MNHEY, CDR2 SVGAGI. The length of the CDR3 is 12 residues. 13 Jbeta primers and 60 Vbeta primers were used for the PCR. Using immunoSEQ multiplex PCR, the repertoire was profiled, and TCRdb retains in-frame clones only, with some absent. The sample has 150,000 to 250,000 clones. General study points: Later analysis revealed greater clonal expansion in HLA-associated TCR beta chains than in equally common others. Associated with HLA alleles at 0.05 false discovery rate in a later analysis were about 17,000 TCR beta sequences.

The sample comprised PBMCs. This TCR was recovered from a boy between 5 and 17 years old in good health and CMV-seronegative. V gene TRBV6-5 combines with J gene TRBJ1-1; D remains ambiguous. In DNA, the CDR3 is TGTGCCAGCGGCCGGGAGGACACTGAAGCTTTCTTT. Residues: CASGREDTEAFF.